Below, one T cell receptor (beta chain) is given with its context. Trimming removed 1 base at V and 2 bases at J, with 6 bases between. The CDR3 has 14 residues. Germline V gene lookup returns CDR1 SGHTA and CDR2 FQGNSA. The record originates from a study of blood T cell repertoires in COVID-19. Overall study: The United States, Italy and Spain supplied acute and convalescent COVID-19 samples. PBMCs, B-cell-depleted T cells, or T cells were the source of the cDNA or gDNA that made up the material.

Per the authors' pipeline: Amplifying reference gene primers gave estimates of nucleated cell counts. Sequenced by immunoSEQ multiplex PCR; TCRdb stores in-frame clones only, minus some. V and J calls and clone size are given by that table; D and trimming were obtained from the DNA. This sample carries 99,000 or so clones, roughly four fifths of them seen once, and the ten largest clones take more than 3%. This chain joins TRBV7-2 and TRBJ1-5, with D possibly matching TRBD1 (5 bases). The sequenced sample was peripheral blood. The clonotype was recovered from a woman aged 80 or older with active or convalescent COVID-19. In DNA, the CDR3 is TGTGCCAGCAGCTTAGGCAGGGGCAATCAGCCCCAGCATTTT. Its protein product is CASSLGRGNQPQHF.